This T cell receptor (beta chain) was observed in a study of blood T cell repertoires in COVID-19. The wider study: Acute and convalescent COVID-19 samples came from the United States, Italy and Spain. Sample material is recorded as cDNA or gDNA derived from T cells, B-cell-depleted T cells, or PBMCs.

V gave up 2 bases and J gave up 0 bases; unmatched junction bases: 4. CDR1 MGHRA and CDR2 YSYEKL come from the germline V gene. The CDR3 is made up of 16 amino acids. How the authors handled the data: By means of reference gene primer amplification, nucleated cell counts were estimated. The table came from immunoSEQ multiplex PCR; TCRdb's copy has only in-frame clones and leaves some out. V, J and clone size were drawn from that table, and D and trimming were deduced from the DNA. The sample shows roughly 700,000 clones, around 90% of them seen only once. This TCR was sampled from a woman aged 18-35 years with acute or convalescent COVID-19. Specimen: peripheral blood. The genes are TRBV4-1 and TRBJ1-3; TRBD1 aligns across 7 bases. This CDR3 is CASSQPGQSSGNTIYF. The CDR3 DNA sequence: TGCGCCAGCAGCCAACCGGGACAGAGCTCTGGAAACACCATATATTTT.